This record concerns one T cell receptor beta chain sequence. Antigen specificity is unknown. This sample stems from a study of shared clonotypes between healthy human individuals. Study-level background: Researchers assigned three CD4 naive, three CD4 memory, two CD8 naive and one CD8 memory plate to each donor. Study results and limitations: Estimated richness was generally greater in naive than memory subsets.

Sorted subsets were amplified in replicate PCRs using 200 to 250 ng DNA, tens of thousands of T cell genomes. The protocol was immunoSEQ multiplex PCR, while the TCRdb copy is restricted to in-frame clones and leaves out a portion. The sample yields over 2 million clones, less than 95% seen once. The naive CD8 subset, CD45RO-negative cells positively selected for CCR7, excluded terminally differentiated effector memory CD45RA+ cells. Sequenced material: naive CD8+ T cells sorted from blood. The TCR comes from a man between 18 and 29 years old in good health.

The CDR3 DNA follows: TGTGCCAGCAGTGCCAGGACAGGGGAAGGGACTAATGAAAAACTGTTTTTT. Translation gives CASSARTGEGTNEKLFF. The chain combines TRBV2 with TRBJ1-4; 9 positions match TRBD1. Trimming removed 4 bases from V and 2 bases from J; junction bases left unmatched: 8. Germline V gives CDR1 SNHLY, CDR2 FYNNEI. The CDR3 sequence is 17 residues long.